This T cell receptor beta chain was documented in a study of T cell repertoires in cytomegalovirus infection. Study-level results: Across the ex vivo response, the dominant clonotypes were HLA-C-restricted CMV-specific TCR beta clonotypes.

Details on this clonotype: What it binds is unknown.

Each CDR3 protein gets one entry after TCRdb re-called the reads with MiXCR. The table records some 800,000 distinct CDR3 sequences, around a third of them present only once. Germline V gives CDR1 LNHNV, CDR2 YYDKDF (reference sequence). The CDR3 has 15 residues. Trimming left V 3 bases short and J 7 bases short, with 13 bases between. This chain links TRBV15 with TRBJ1-6; no firm D call. The receptor was isolated from a human donor in good health (CMV status not recorded). Some clones in this sample may be carry-over from other donors' samples. The sample here was cultured CD8+ T cells from PBMCs, taken from culture after CMV antigen stimulation. The CDR3 DNA reads TGTGCCACCAGCAGGGGGTCCACCGAAAATTCACCCCTCCACTTT. Its translation is CATSRGSTENSPLHF.